This T cell receptor (beta chain) stems from a study of graft-versus-host responses after intestinal transplantation. The ends lost 3 bases at V and 0 bases at J; junction bases unmatched: 6. Looked up from germline, CDR1 is SQVTM and CDR2 is ANQGSEA. The CDR3 is 16 amino acids. The count of this clone is one. The target antigen is unknown. The assay was immunoSEQ multiplex PCR, and TCRdb's table has in-frame clones only and misses some. The sample holds tens of thousands of clones, approximately 95% seen once. The sequences come from unstimulated CD8+ T cells sorted from spleen or lymph node cells, collected before intestinal transplant. This sequence joins TRBV29-1 and TRBJ2-3, with 10 bases fitting TRBD2. The TCR was taken from a human donor who received an intestinal transplant. CDR3 nucleotide sequence: TGCAGCGTTGAGGAACTAGCGGGAAGTAGCACAGATACGCAGTATTTT. Amino acid sequence: CSVEELAGSSTDTQYF.